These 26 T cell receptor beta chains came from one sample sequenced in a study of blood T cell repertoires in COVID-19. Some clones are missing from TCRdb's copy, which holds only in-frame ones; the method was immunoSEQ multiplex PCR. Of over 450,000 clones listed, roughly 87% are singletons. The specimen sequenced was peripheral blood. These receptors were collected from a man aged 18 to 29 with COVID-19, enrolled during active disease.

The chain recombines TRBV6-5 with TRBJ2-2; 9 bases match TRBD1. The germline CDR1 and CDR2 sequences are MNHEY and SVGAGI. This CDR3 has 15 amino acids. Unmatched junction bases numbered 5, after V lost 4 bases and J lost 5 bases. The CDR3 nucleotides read TGTGCCAGCAGTTCGGACAGGGGTTTGACCGGGGAGCTGTTTTTT. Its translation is CASSSDRGLTGELFF.

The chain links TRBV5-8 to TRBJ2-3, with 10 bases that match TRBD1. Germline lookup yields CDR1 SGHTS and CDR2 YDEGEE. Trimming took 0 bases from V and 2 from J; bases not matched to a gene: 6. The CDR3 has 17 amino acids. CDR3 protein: CASSLAGQGFPTDTQYF. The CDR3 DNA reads TGTGCCAGCAGCTTGGCGGGACAGGGGTTCCCCACAGATACGCAGTATTTT.

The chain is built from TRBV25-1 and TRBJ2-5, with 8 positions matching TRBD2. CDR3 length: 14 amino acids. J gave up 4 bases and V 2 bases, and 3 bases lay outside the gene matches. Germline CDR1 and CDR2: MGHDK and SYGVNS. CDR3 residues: CASSEREGRETQYF. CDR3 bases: TGTGCCAGCAGTGAACGGGAGGGGAGAGAGACCCAGTACTTC.

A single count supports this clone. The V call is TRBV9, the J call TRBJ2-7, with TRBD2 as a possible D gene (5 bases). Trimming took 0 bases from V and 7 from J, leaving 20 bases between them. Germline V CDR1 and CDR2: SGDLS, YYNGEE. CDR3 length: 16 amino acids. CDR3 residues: CASSVDLANGLAEQYF. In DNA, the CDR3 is TGTGCCAGCAGCGTAGATTTAGCGAATGGCCTGGCTGAGCAGTACTTC.

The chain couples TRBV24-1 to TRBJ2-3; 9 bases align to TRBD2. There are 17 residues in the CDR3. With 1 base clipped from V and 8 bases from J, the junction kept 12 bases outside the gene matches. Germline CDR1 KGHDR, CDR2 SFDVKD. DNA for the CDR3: TGTGCCACCAGTGATTTCGGAGCGGGGGGCAGGGGAGGTACGCAGTATTTT. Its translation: CATSDFGAGGRGGTQYF.

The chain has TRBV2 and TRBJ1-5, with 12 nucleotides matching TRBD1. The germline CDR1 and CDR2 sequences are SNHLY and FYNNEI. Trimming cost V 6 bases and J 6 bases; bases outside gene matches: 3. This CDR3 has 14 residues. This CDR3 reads CASRGTGGIQPQHF. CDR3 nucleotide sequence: TGTGCCAGCAGGGGGACAGGGGGCATTCAGCCCCAGCATTTT.

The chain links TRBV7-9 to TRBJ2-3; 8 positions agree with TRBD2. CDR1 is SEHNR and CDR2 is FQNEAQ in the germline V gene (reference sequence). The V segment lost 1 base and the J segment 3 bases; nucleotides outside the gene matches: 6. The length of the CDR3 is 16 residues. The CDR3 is CASSLVRGGGTDTQYF. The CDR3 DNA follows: TGTGCCAGCAGCTTAGTCCGGGGGGGCGGAACAGATACGCAGTATTTT.

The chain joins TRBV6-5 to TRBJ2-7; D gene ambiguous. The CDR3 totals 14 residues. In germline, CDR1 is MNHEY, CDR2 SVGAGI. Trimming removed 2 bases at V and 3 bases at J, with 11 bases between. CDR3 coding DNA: TGTGCCAGCAGTTACAACTACCTTGGCTACGAGCAGTACTTC. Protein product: CASSYNYLGYEQYF.

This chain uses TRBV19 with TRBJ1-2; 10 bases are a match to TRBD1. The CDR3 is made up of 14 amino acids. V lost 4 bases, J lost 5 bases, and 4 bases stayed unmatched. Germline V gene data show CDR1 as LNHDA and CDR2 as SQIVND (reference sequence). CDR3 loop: CASSTRDRGYGYTF. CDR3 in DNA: TGTGCCAGTAGTACCCGGGACAGGGGATATGGCTACACCTTC. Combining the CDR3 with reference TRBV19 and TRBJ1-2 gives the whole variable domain DGGITQSPKYLFRKEGQNVTLSCEQNLNHDAMYWYRQDPGQGLRLIYYSQIVNDFQKGDIAEGYSVSREKKESFPLTVTSAQKNPTAFYLCASSTRDRGYGYTFGSGTRLTVV.

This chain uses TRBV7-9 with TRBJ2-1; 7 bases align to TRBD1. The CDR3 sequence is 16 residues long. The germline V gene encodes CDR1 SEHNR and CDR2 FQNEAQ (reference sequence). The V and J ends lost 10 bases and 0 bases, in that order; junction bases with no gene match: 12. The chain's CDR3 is CATVSGTDFSYNEQFF. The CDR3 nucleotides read TGTGCCACCGTTTCCGGGACAGATTTCTCCTACAATGAGCAGTTCTTC.

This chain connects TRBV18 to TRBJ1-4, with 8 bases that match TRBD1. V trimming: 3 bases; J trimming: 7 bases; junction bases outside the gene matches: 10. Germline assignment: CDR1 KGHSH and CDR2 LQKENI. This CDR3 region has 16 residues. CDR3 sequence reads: CASSPEPGGVREKLFF. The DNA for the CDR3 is TGTGCCAGCTCACCCGAACCAGGGGGCGTACGTGAAAAACTGTTTTTT. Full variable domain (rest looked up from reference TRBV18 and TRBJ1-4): NAGVMQNPRHLVRRRGQEARLRCSPMKGHSHVYWYRQLPEEGLKFMVYLQKENIIDESGMPKERFSAEFPKEGPSILRIQQVVRGDSAAYFCASSPEPGGVREKLFFGSGTQLSVL.

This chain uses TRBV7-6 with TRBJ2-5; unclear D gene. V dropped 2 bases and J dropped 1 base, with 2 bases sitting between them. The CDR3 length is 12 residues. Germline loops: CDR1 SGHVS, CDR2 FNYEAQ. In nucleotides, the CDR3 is TGTGCCAGCAGCTTACTCCAAGAGACCCAGTACTTC. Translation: CASSLLQETQYF.

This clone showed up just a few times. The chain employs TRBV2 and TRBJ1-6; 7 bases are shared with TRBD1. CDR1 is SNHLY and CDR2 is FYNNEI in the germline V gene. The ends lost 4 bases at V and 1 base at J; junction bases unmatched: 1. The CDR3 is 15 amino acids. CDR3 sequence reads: CASSGQGSYNSPLHF. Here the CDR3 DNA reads TGTGCCAGCAGTGGACAGGGTTCCTATAATTCACCCCTCCACTTT. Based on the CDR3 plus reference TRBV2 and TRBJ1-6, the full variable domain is EPEVTQTPSHQVTQMGQEVILRCVPISNHLYFYWYRQILGQKVEFLVSFYNNEISEKSEIFDDQFSVERPDGSNFTLKIRSTKLEDSAMYFCASSGQGSYNSPLHFGNGTRLTVT.

The CDR3 region has the DNA TGTGCCTGGAGTAGGGGACTAGCGGACAACAATGAGCAGTTCTTC. Protein: CAWSRGLADNNEQFF. V usage is TRBV30 and J usage is TRBJ2-1; TRBD2 matches at 11 bases. V trimming: 2 bases; J trimming: 5 bases; junction bases outside the gene matches: 5. CDR1 and CDR2 from the germline V gene are GTSNPN and SVGIG (reference sequence). This CDR3 has 15 residues.

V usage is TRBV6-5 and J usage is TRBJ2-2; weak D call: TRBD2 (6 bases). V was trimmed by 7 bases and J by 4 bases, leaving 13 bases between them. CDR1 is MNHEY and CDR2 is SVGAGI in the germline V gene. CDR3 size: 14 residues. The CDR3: CASTVNGGTGELFF. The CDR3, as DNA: TGTGCCAGCACGGTAAACGGGGGCACCGGGGAGCTGTTTTTT.

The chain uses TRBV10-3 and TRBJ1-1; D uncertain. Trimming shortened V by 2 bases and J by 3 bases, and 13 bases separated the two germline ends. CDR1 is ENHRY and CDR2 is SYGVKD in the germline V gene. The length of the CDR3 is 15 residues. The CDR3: CAISEEGKRHTEAFF. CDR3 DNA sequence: TGTGCCATCAGTGAGGAGGGTAAGCGGCACACTGAAGCTTTCTTT.

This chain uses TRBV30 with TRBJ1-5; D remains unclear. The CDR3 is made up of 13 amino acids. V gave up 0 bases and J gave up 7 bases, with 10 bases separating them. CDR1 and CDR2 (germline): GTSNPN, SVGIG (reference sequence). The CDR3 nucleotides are TGTGCCTGGAGTGTAGGAGGCCGGCAGCCCCAGCATTTT. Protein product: CAWSVGGRQPQHF.

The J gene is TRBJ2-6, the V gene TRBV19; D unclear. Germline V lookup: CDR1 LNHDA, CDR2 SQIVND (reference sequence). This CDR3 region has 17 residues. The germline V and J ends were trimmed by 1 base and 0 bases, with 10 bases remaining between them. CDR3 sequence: CASSIVARSSGANVLTF. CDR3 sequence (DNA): TGTGCCAGTAGTATAGTAGCCCGAAGCTCTGGGGCCAACGTCCTGACTTTC. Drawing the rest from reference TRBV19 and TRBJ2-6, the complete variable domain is DGGITQSPKYLFRKEGQNVTLSCEQNLNHDAMYWYRQDPGQGLRLIYYSQIVNDFQKGDIAEGYSVSREKKESFPLTVTSAQKNPTAFYLCASSIVARSSGANVLTFGAGSRLTVL.

CDR3: CASAQILQPGGDLYGYTF. The CDR3 region has the DNA TGTGCCAGCGCTCAAATCTTACAACCGGGAGGGGACCTCTATGGCTACACCTTC. The V gene is TRBV5-6, the J gene TRBJ1-2, with D maybe TRBD1 (5 bases). The germline V and J ends were trimmed by 7 bases and 4 bases, with 29 bases remaining between them. The CDR3 is 18 residues long. Germline assignment: CDR1 SGHDT and CDR2 YYEEEE.

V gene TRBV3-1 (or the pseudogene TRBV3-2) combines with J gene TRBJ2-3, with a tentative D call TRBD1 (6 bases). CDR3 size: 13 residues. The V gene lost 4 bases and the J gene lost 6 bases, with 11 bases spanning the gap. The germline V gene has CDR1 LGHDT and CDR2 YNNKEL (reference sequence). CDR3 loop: CASSPRGEDTQYF. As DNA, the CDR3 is TGTGCCAGCAGCCCCAGGGGAGAGGATACGCAGTATTTT.

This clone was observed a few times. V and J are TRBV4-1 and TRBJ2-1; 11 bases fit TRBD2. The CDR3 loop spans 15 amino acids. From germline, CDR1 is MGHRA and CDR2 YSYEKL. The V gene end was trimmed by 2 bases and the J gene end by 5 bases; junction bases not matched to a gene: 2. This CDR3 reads CASSQTSGSNNEQFF. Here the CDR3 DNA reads TGCGCCAGCAGCCAAACTAGCGGGAGTAACAATGAGCAGTTCTTC.

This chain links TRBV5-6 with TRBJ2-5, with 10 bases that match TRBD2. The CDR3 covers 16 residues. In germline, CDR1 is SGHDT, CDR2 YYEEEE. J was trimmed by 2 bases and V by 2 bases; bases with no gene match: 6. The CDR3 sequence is CASSLTSGTSQETQYF. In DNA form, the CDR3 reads TGTGCCAGCAGCTTAACTAGCGGGACTTCTCAAGAGACCCAGTACTTC.

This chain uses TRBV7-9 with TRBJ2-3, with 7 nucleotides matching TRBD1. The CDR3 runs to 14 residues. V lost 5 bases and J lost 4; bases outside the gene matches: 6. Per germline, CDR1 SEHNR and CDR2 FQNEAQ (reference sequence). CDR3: CASSHGQGADTQYF. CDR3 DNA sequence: TGTGCCAGCAGCCACGGTCAGGGGGCAGATACGCAGTATTTT.

CDR3 sequence: CASRQGASYGELFF. Here the CDR3 DNA reads TGTGCCAGCCGACAGGGGGCTTCTTACGGGGAGCTGTTTTTT. The rearrangement joins TRBV2 to TRBJ2-2; 10 nucleotides agree with TRBD1. The length of the CDR3 is 14 residues. V shed 8 bases, J shed 7 bases, and the junction held 7 bases outside the gene matches. The germline CDR1 and CDR2 sequences are SNHLY and FYNNEI.

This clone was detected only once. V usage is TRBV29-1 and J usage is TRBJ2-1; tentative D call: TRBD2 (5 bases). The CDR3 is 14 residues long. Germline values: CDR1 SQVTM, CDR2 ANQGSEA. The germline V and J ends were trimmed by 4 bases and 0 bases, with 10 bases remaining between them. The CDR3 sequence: CSVVGLYSYNEQFF. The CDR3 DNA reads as TGCAGCGTTGTCGGACTGTACTCCTACAATGAGCAGTTCTTC.

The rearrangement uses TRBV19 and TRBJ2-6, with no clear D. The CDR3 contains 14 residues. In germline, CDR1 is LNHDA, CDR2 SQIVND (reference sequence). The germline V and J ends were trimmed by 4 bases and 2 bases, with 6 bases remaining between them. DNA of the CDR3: TGTGCCAGTAGTAACCCGGCTGGGGCCAACGTCCTGACTTTC. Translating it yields CASSNPAGANVLTF.